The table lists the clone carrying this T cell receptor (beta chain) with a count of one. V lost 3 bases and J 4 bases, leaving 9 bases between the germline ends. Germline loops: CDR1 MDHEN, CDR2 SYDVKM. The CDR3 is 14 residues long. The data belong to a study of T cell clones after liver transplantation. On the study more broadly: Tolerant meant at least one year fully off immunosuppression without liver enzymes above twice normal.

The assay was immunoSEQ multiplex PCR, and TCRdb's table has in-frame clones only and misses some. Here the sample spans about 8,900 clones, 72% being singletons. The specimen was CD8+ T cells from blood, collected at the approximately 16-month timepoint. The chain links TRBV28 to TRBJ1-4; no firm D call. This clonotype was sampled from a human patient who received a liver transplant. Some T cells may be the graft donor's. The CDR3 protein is CASSFAVNNEKLFF. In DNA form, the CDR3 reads TGTGCCAGCAGTTTTGCGGTTAATAATGAAAAACTGTTTTTT.